These T cell receptor beta chains were read from a single sample in a study of blood T cell repertoires in COVID-19. Libraries were prepared by immunoSEQ multiplex PCR; TCRdb keeps only in-frame clonotypes and omits some of them. The repertoire holds around 70,000 clones, with 60% to 85% as singletons. Sequencing was performed on peripheral blood. Receptors were obtained from a human donor in a cohort sampled during active COVID-19. Both conserved end residues are part of each CDR3. The D gene is left open where the match is weak. Rows give clone size only sometimes, using once, few, many, or a class for an expanded clone.

clone size	V gene	J gene	D gene	CDR3 protein	CDR3 DNA
NA	TRBV2	TRBJ1-6	NA	CASRKDSPNSPLHF	TGTGCCAGCAGGAAGGACAGCCCTAATTCACCCCTCCACTTT
NA	TRBV7-9	TRBJ2-1	NA	CASSSFRDEQFF	TGTGCCAGCAGCTCCTTTCGCGATGAGCAGTTCTTC
NA	TRBV6-1	TRBJ2-7	TRBD2	CASSEQERGFTYEQYF	TGTGCCAGCAGTGAACAAGAGCGGGGGTTTACCTACGAGCAGTACTTC
NA	TRBV7-2	TRBJ2-1	TRBD1	CASSLRGISRNEQFF	TGTGCCAGCAGCCTCAGGGGGATCAGTCGGAATGAGCAGTTCTTC
NA	TRBV18	TRBJ2-7	TRBD1	CASSPLGTGEQYF	TGTGCCAGCTCACCGTTGGGGACAGGCGAGCAGTACTTC
NA	TRBV9	TRBJ2-5	TRBD2	CASSVGSSGGGPETQYF	TGTGCCAGCAGCGTAGGGTCTAGCGGGGGGGGCCCAGAGACCCAGTACTTC
NA	TRBV27	TRBJ2-1	TRBD2	CASSQGYRGGSSYNEQFF	TGTGCCAGCAGTCAAGGGTATCGCGGGGGTAGCTCCTACAATGAGCAGTTCTTC
NA	TRBV5-4	TRBJ2-3	TRBD1	CASSLQGGDTQYF	TGTGCCAGCAGCCTACAGGGGGGAGATACGCAGTATTTT
few	TRBV24-1	TRBJ2-7	TRBD1	CATSDLTGAEQYF	TGTGCCACCAGTGATCTGACAGGGGCCGAGCAGTACTTC
NA	TRBV29-1	TRBJ1-2	TRBD1	CSVGDRGDYGYTF	TGCAGCGTGGGGGACAGGGGAGACTATGGCTACACCTTC
NA	TRBV9	TRBJ2-2	NA	CASRESGGTGELFF	TGTGCCAGCAGAGAAAGTGGAGGAACCGGGGAGCTGTTTTTT
few	TRBV4-1	TRBJ2-3	TRBD1	CASSQVTGGTDTQYF	TGCGCCAGCAGCCAAGTCACAGGGGGCACAGATACGCAGTATTTT